These 18 T cell receptor beta chains came from one sample sequenced in a study of blood T cells in healthy people across ages. A J-beta primer mix and a sample-barcoded 5' primer were used in a second PCR of roughly 7 to 12 cycles. TCRdb re-derived calls from the 5' RACE reads in MiXCR, one entry per CDR3 protein. The data contain 550,000 to 700,000 distinct CDR3 sequences, 27% of them singletons. Specimen: blood. The receptors originated from a woman between 65 and 79 years old in good health.

In this sample, this clonotype turned up a few times. The V call is TRBV6-4, the J call TRBJ1-6, with 8 positions matching TRBD1. V trimming: 6 bases; J trimming: 9 bases; junction bases outside the gene matches: 7. Germline V CDR1 and CDR2: MRHNA, SNTAGT. This CDR3 has 14 amino acids. CDR3 protein: CASSADRERSPLHF. DNA for the CDR3: TGTGCCAGCAGCGCGGACAGGGAACGTTCACCCCTCCACTTT.

This chain connects TRBV5-8 to TRBJ1-3; D is unresolved. Germline CDR1 and CDR2: SGHTS and YDEGEE. The CDR3 length is 14 residues. The V end lost 4 bases, the J end lost 0 bases, and 8 bases lay between the germline ends. The CDR3 bases are TGTGCCAGCAGCGGACGCCTCTCTGGAAACACCATATATTTT. This gives the protein CASSGRLSGNTIYF.

The V and J genes are TRBV4-3 and TRBJ2-1, with TRBD2 identical over 12 bases. The junction had 5 bases not matched to a gene; V was cut back by 2 bases and J by 3 bases. Germline V lookup: CDR1 LGHNA, CDR2 YSLEER. This CDR3 is built from 17 residues. CDR3 protein: CASSQQLTSGGYNEQFF. CDR3 DNA: TGCGCCAGCAGCCAACAACTGACTAGCGGGGGCTACAATGAGCAGTTCTTC.

The chain recombines TRBV4-3 with TRBJ2-5, with 11 nucleotides matching TRBD1. V shed 7 bases and J 11 bases; nucleotides not matched to a gene: 15. This CDR3 region has 15 residues. Germline assignment: CDR1 LGHNA and CDR2 YSLEER. In nucleotides, the CDR3 is TGCGCCAGCAAGGATCGGACAGGGGGCCTGTGTGAGCAGTACTTC. This gives the protein CASKDRTGGLCEQYF.

This chain links TRBV29-1 with TRBJ2-5; the D gene is possibly TRBD1 (6 bases). The V and J ends lost 4 bases and 7 bases respectively, with 13 bases between them. From germline, CDR1 is SQVTM and CDR2 ANQGSEA. The CDR3 contains 12 residues. The CDR3 DNA is TGCAGCGTTGGACAGGCCACCGGGACCCAGTACTTC. Translating it yields CSVGQATGTQYF.

This clonotype has a handful of counts. The V and J genes are TRBV12-3 or TRBV12-4 and TRBJ2-7; TRBD1 is a possible D gene (5 bases). This CDR3 is built from 16 residues. V gave up 6 bases and J gave up 6 bases, with 24 bases separating them. CDR3 sequence: CASSMEFVSRAGEQYF. In DNA, the CDR3 is TGTGCCAGCAGCATGGAGTTCGTCAGCAGGGCTGGCGAGCAGTACTTC.

The chain is built from TRBV15 and TRBJ2-5; D might be TRBD1 or TRBD2, each matching 5 bases. Germline V lookup: CDR1 LNHNV, CDR2 YYDKDF (reference sequence). Trimming removed 3 bases at V and 5 bases at J, with 19 bases between. The CDR3 has 16 amino acids. In DNA form, the CDR3 reads TGTGCCACCAGCAGGGAACCGGGACCTTCGTGGGAGACCCAGTACTTC. Protein: CATSREPGPSWETQYF.

Points on this clonotype: At one of its ends the junction is not consistent with the germline gene, which may arise from a read error. The chain joins TRBV5-8 to TRBJ2-5; D might be TRBD2 (5 bases). CDR3 length equals 14 residues. CDR1 is SGHTS and CDR2 is YDEGEE in the germline V gene. CDR3 nucleotides: TGTGCCAGCAGCTTGGGTCCCTCCGCGGTACGGAGGATTTTC. Translated, it gives CASSLGPSAVRRIF.

The CDR3: CASQTGRGSTEAFF. CDR3 nucleotide sequence: TGCGCCAGCCAGACAGGGAGGGGGAGCACTGAAGCTTTCTTT. The rearrangement uses TRBV5-1 and TRBJ1-1; 7 nucleotides line up with TRBD1. Germline assignment: CDR1 SGHRS and CDR2 YFSETQ. This CDR3 is built from 14 residues. Germline trimming cut 7 bases from V and 4 bases from J; bases unmatched to any gene: 10.

Notes on this clonotype: A read error may be the cause here, since a much bigger clone is one base away. This sequence joins TRBV25-1 and TRBJ1-5; no clear D. V lost 2 bases, J lost 7 bases, and 18 bases lay in between. The CDR3 is made up of 16 amino acids. Per germline, CDR1 MGHDK and CDR2 SYGVNS. CDR3 residues: CASSEGPAGAGQPQHF. The CDR3 DNA is TGTGCCAGCAGTGAAGGACCAGCGGGCGCCGGGCAGCCCCAGCATTTT.

V and J are TRBV12-3 or TRBV12-4 and TRBJ2-5; 8 bases agree with TRBD2. V lost 5 bases to trimming and J lost 11 bases; unmatched junction nucleotides: 10. The CDR3 covers 13 residues. The CDR3 region is CASSLGPGGDQYF. The CDR3 DNA is TGTGCCAGCAGTCTGGGCCCGGGGGGGGATCAGTACTTC.

V gene TRBV20-1 combines with J gene TRBJ2-1; TRBD1 agrees at 10 bases. V trimming: 5 bases; J trimming: 6 bases; junction bases outside the gene matches: 10. The CDR3 contains 15 residues. CDR1 and CDR2 from the germline V gene are DFQATT and SNEGSKA (reference sequence). The CDR3 coding sequence is TGCAGTGCTCCGACTCGGGACAGGGGTATCAATGAGCAGTTCTTC. Translated, it gives CSAPTRDRGINEQFF.

This clonotype was counted only a few times. The rearrangement uses TRBV2 and TRBJ2-3; possibly TRBD1 for D (5 bases). Per the germline V gene, CDR1 is SNHLY and CDR2 is FYNNEI. The CDR3 runs to 14 residues. The ends were cut back, 5 bases at V and 2 bases at J, with 11 bases in the middle. CDR3 region: CASSKGAFTDTQYF. CDR3 in DNA: TGTGCCAGCAGTAAAGGGGCCTTCACAGATACGCAGTATTTT.

The V and J genes are TRBV7-6 and TRBJ2-3; D is possibly TRBD1 (6 bases). Germline V CDR1 and CDR2: SGHVS, FNYEAQ. The CDR3 has 15 amino acids. V was pared by 6 bases and J by 4 bases, with 17 bases between. Written as DNA, the CDR3 is TGTGCCAGCAGAAAGGGGGTTATCGTCTCAGATACGCAGTATTTT. It specifies CASRKGVIVSDTQYF.

CDR3 DNA: TGTGCCAGCAGCTCCGGTGGGAGGAACACCGGGGAGCTGTTTTTT. The encoded protein is CASSSGGRNTGELFF. This chain connects TRBV7-3 to TRBJ2-2; D is perhaps TRBD2 (5 bases). CDR1 is SGHTA and CDR2 is FQGTGA in the germline V gene. Trimming pared 4 bases from V and 1 base from J, leaving 10 bases between. The CDR3 spans 15 residues.

This clonotype was observed a few times. J is TRBJ2-5 and V is TRBV11-2; D gene ambiguous. The germline CDR1 and CDR2 sequences are SGHAT and FQNNGV. V lost 5 bases, J lost 5 bases, and 9 bases lay in between. The CDR3 has 12 amino acids. The CDR3 nucleotides read TGTGCCAGCAGCACCAATCGGGAGACCCAGTACTTC. It encodes CASSTNRETQYF.

The chain carries TRBV3-1 and TRBJ1-6; the D is unclear. CDR3 length equals 14 residues. Germline CDR1 and CDR2: LGHDT and YNNKEL (reference sequence). Trimming removed 1 base at V and 7 bases at J, with 8 bases between. The CDR3 region has the DNA TGTGCCAGCAGCCAAGGTCAGTTCAATTCACCCCTCCACTTT. Translating it yields CASSQGQFNSPLHF. The full variable domain, rest sourced from reference TRBV3-1 and TRBJ1-6, is DTAVSQTPKYLVTQMGNDKSIKCEQNLGHDTMYWYKQDSKKFLKIMFSYNNKELIINETVPNRFSPKSPDKAHLNLHINSLELGDSAVYFCASSQGQFNSPLHFGNGTRLTVT.

DNA of the CDR3: TGTGCCAGCAGCTGCATACCAGAGACCCAGTACTTC. Translated: CASSCIPETQYF. J is TRBJ2-5 and V is TRBV7-6; D uncertain. The length of the CDR3 is 12 residues. Germline V gene data show CDR1 as SGHVS and CDR2 as FNYEAQ. The V end was cut by 4 bases, the J end by 4 bases, with 7 bases between. Full variable domain (rest looked up from reference TRBV7-6 and TRBJ2-5): GAGVSQSPRYKVTKRGQDVALRCDPISGHVSLYWYRQALGQGPEFLTYFNYEAQQDKSGLPNDRFSAERPEGSISTLTIQRTEQRDSAMYRCASSCIPETQYFGPGTRLLVL.